This T cell receptor (beta chain) was sequenced for a study of T cells in Graves' hyperthyroidism and ophthalmopathy (dated by TCRdb to the late 2010s). The study in broad terms: Peripheral blood samples were taken at initial diagnosis, before any treatment was given. The paper describes TCR Vbeta CDR3 sequencing of 140 or so peripheral blood samples, made up of approximately 40 ophthalmopathy patients, some 80 hyperthyroidism patients and approximately 17 progressor patients. Whether ophthalmopathy could be predicted prospectively was tested in an independent validation cohort made up of about 20 hyperthyroidism patients plus 17 patients who later progressed to ophthalmopathy. In about six Graves' hyperthyroidism patients, the study also compared T-cell repertoires from thyroid tissue with T-cell repertoires from blood. The 90 or so discovery patients were randomly split 7:3 into training and test sets. TCR V-J signatures able to tell the groups apart were searched for in a discovery cohort of 100 patients, of whom over 40 had Graves' ophthalmopathy and 55 to 60 had stable Graves' hyperthyroidism. Once sampling was done, hyperthyroidism patients were given methimazole at a starting dose of 30 mg daily, whereas ophthalmopathy patients were given high-dose intravenous methylprednisolone.

The TCR beta CDR3 regions were amplified from RNA transcripts. The first round of RT-PCR for the TCR CDR3 was performed with the HTBI primer set and the Qiagen OneStep RT-PCR kit. A second multiplex PCR round built the libraries, followed by size selection and purification. The libraries were sequenced on an Illumina HiSeq2000 using paired-end 100 bp reads. Regarding the original processing steps: Raw data were processed with SOAPnuke, discarding reads with adapters, uncalled bases, mean Phred below 15, or no exact constant-primer or identifier match. High-quality paired reads were merged using COPE v1.2.5, and each unique nucleotide sequence was defined as a clonotype. Clonotypes were aligned to IMGT TRBV, TRBD and TRBJ reference segments using MiTCR v1.1. The analysis was restricted to V-J combinations with a frequency above 0.0001, which together covered about 99% of the repertoires. A TCS score was defined as the ratio between F50 (clonal expansion) and ExV (chaos), using BLOSUM62-based TCRdist between CDR3 peptides within each V-J. Welch's t-statistics and random forest reduced 514 V-J features to 13, which were used in a naive Bayes classifier (R e1071). The similarity between thyroid and blood repertoires was quantified using the Morisita-Horn index. The public reads were reprocessed in TCRdb via fastp at Q25 and MiXCR, keeping in-frame beta chains. Rows merge per CDR3 protein into single entries with the most common DNA and genes. These V and J calls originate from TCRdb's pipeline instead of the authors' own analysis. Present in this sample are roughly 710,000 distinct CDR3 sequences, 30% to 40% of which were seen just once. The ten largest account for around 31% of the sample.

Note on this clonotype: Its antigen is not yet known. No base qualities exist here, and no much larger clone lies one base off it.

Via the germline V gene (reference sequence), CDR1 is SEHNR and CDR2 FQNEAQ. The cysteine opens and the phenylalanine closes a CDR3 of 15 amino acids. CDR3 DNA is the only sequence kept; it has 45 bases, read in frame from the first base. Germline trimming amounts to 5 bases on V and 6 bases on J, with 9 as the count of junction bases outside the gene matches. Stable Graves' hyperthyroidism was defined as the absence of progression to ophthalmopathy over 18 months of follow-up. The hyperthyroidism patients were between 18 and 65 years old and newly diagnosed, with a disease duration of less than 2 months. Any patient with an uncontrolled infection, another autoimmune disease, pregnancy or lactation was excluded. Diagnoses were established on the basis of clinical symptoms, serum thyroxine and TRAb, thyroid ultrasound, and orbital computed tomography. PBMCs were isolated from about 10 ml of fresh peripheral blood by Ficoll-Paque density gradient centrifugation. Total RNA was extracted with Trizol reagent, and quality was checked on an Agilent 2100 Bioanalyzer.

Overall results and qualifications from the work: Most expanded thyroid clonotypes (frequency above 0.001) were also detected in blood, a finding suggesting that blood repertoires may reflect thyroid immune responses. Sample size was not statistically predetermined, and investigators were not blinded to group allocation. In validation, the model predicted progression to ophthalmopathy a median of about 6 months before onset, with about 64% sensitivity and roughly 79% specificity. Ophthalmopathy was separated from stable hyperthyroidism by a 13 V-J signature model, with approximately 89% sensitivity and roughly 84% specificity obtained in cross-validation and 80%/75% obtained in testing.

This clonotype was obtained from a woman aged 40 to 50 with Graves' hyperthyroidism. The chain couples TRBV7-9 to TRBJ2-5, with 10 middle bases fitting TRBD1. The sequenced material came from blood. The DNA sequence is given as TGTGCCAGCAGCCCAGCAGGGACAGGGGAGCAGACCCAGTACTTC. It translates to CASSPAGTGEQTQYF.